This T cell receptor (beta chain) is drawn from a study of patients and donors after allogeneic stem cell transplantation. CDR1 and CDR2 from the germline V gene are DFQATT and SNEGSKA (reference sequence). Trimming left V 4 bases short and J 4 bases short, with 11 bases between. The CDR3 has 14 amino acids. TCRdb re-derived calls from the RT-PCR reads in MiXCR, one entry per CDR3 protein. The sample lists roughly 960,000 distinct CDR3 sequences; about a sixth were seen once. Sequencing was carried out using blood, either unsorted or a sorted T cell fraction (not recorded which). The gene calls are TRBV20-1 and TRBJ1-6; weak D call: TRBD1 (5 bases). The clonotype was recovered from a human donor who was either an allogeneic HSCT recipient or a stem cell or donor lymphocyte infusion donor (not recorded which). It is not recorded whose cells these are; they may come from a transplant donor. The CDR3: CSAITRGYNSPLHF. DNA for the CDR3: TGCAGTGCTATCACTAGGGGATATAATTCACCCCTCCACTTT.